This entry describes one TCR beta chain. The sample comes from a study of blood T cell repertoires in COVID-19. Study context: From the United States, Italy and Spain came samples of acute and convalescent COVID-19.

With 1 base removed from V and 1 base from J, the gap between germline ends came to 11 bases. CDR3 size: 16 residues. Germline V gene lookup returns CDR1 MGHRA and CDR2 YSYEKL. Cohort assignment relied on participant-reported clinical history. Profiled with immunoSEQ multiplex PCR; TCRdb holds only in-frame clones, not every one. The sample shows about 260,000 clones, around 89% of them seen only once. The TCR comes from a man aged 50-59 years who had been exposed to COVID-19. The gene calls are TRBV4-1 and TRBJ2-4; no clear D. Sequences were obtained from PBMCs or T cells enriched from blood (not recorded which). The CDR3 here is CASSQGAARAKNIQYF. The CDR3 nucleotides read TGCGCCAGCAGCCAAGGGGCCGCCCGGGCCAAAAACATTCAGTACTTC.